These 15 T cell receptor beta chains were sequenced from one sample in a study of memory CD4+ T cells and cytomegalovirus serostatus. Sequenced by immunoSEQ multiplex PCR; TCRdb stores in-frame clones only, minus some. The sample consists of roughly 49,000 clones, around 80% of them appearing once. Single viable CD3+CD4+CD8-CD45RO+ cells were sorted as the memory CD4+ T cells. Sequencing was performed on memory CD4+ T cells from blood. These receptor sequences come from an adult in good health and CMV-seronegative.

This chain connects TRBV25-1 to TRBJ1-1; D unclear. The V end lost 3 bases, the J end lost 1 base, and 15 bases lay between the germline ends. The germline V gene encodes CDR1 MGHDK and CDR2 SYGVNS. CDR3 size: 16 residues. DNA for the CDR3: TGTGCCAGCAGTGAGGGGTTTGGAGTAACGAACACTGAAGCTTTCTTT. Residues: CASSEGFGVTNTEAFF.

The chain joins TRBV5-1 to TRBJ1-1; 7 bases map to TRBD1. The CDR3 length is 15 residues. Germline assignment: CDR1 SGHRS and CDR2 YFSETQ. Trimming removed 2 bases from V and 0 bases from J; junction bases left unmatched: 4. CDR3 loop: CASSLQGSLNTEAFF. For the CDR3, the DNA is TGCGCCAGCAGCTTACAGGGGTCCCTGAACACTGAAGCTTTCTTT. Full variable domain (missing parts from reference TRBV5-1 and TRBJ1-1): KAGVTQTPRYLIKTRGQQVTLSCSPISGHRSVSWYQQTPGQGLQFLFEYFSETQRNKGNFPGRFSGRQFSNSRSEMNVSTLELGDSALYLCASSLQGSLNTEAFFGQGTRLTVV.

V is TRBV30 and J is TRBJ2-7; D perhaps matches TRBD2 (7 bases). The CDR3 is made up of 12 amino acids. Per the germline V gene, CDR1 is GTSNPN and CDR2 is SVGIG (reference sequence). The CDR3 is CAQGPGGGEQYF. For the CDR3, the DNA is TGTGCTCAAGGACCGGGGGGCGGCGAGCAGTACTTC.

V gene TRBV28 combines with J gene TRBJ2-5, with D unresolved. Germline CDR1 MDHEN, CDR2 SYDVKM. The V and J ends lost 6 bases and 5 bases respectively, with 22 bases between them. This CDR3 spans 16 amino acids. The CDR3 protein is CASRSSNRWGRETQYF. The CDR3 region has the DNA TGTGCCAGCAGATCTTCCAATCGGTGGGGTCGGGAGACCCAGTACTTC.

This clone has just one count. The gene calls are TRBV18 and TRBJ1-1, with 10 bases aligning to TRBD1. The CDR3 is made up of 16 amino acids. V lost 3 bases, J lost 10 bases, and 14 bases stayed unmatched. Germline CDR1 KGHSH, CDR2 LQKENI. The CDR3 region has the DNA TGTGCCAGCTCACCCGGGACAGGGGTACGGGTGCTAGGAGCTTTCTTT. This translates into CASSPGTGVRVLGAFF.

The chain links TRBV29-1 to TRBJ2-1; 13 bases map to TRBD2. Germline loops: CDR1 SQVTM, CDR2 ANQGSEA. The CDR3 has 15 residues. J lost 4 bases, V lost 7 bases, and 7 bases had no gene match. The CDR3 loop is CSAGTSGAIYNEQFF. In DNA, the CDR3 is TGCAGCGCTGGGACTAGCGGGGCGATATACAATGAGCAGTTCTTC.

This clone appeared once. This rearrangement joins TRBV13 to TRBJ1-2; D is possibly TRBD1 (5 bases). The V and J ends lost 0 bases and 0 bases respectively, with 11 bases between them. Germline CDR1 is PRHDT and CDR2 is FYEKMQ (reference sequence). The CDR3 loop spans 16 amino acids. The CDR3 DNA sequence: TGTGCCAGCAGCTTAGGGGGACCCGATTCTAACTATGGCTACACCTTC. Protein: CASSLGGPDSNYGYTF. The full variable domain, rest sourced from reference TRBV13 and TRBJ1-2, is AAGVIQSPRHLIKEKRETATLKCYPIPRHDTVYWYQQGPGQDPQFLISFYEKMQSDKGSIPDRFSAQQFSDYHSELNMSSLELGDSALYFCASSLGGPDSNYGYTFGSGTRLTVV.

This chain links TRBV6-5 with TRBJ1-1, with a weak D call TRBD1 (5 bases). CDR3 size: 13 residues. With 5 bases removed from V and 1 base from J, the gap between germline ends came to 8 bases. CDR1 is MNHEY and CDR2 is SVGAGI in the germline V gene. The DNA for the CDR3 is TGTGCCAGCAGTGTGGGGCCGAACACTGAAGCTTTCTTT. Translated, it gives CASSVGPNTEAFF.

The rearrangement uses TRBV18 and TRBJ1-1; TRBD1 is a possible D gene (6 bases). CDR3 length: 16 amino acids. Germline values: CDR1 KGHSH, CDR2 LQKENI. Trimming took 6 bases from V and 1 from J, leaving 18 bases between them. As DNA, the CDR3 is TGTGCCAGCTCCCAAGGACAGACACTCTCGAACACTGAAGCTTTCTTT. Its protein is CASSQGQTLSNTEAFF.

V usage is TRBV7-2 and J usage is TRBJ1-2; TRBD1 agrees at 9 bases. V was clipped by 5 bases and J by 8 bases; unmatched bases: 9. The V gene's germline CDR1 is SGHTA and CDR2 FQGNSA. This CDR3 has 14 residues. Written as DNA, the CDR3 is TGTGCCAGCAGCCCTAAAACAGGGGGCGGCGGCTACACCTTC. Amino acid sequence: CASSPKTGGGGYTF.

This clone is categorized as medium-sized. This chain connects TRBV9 to TRBJ2-7; 7 nucleotides agree with TRBD1. J lost 4 bases, V lost 4 bases, and 20 bases had no gene match. The CDR3 runs to 18 residues. Germline CDR1 and CDR2: SGDLS and YYNGEE. Here the CDR3 DNA reads TGTGCCAGCAGCTCGAATAGACTGACAGGGCCCGAGGTGTACGAGCAGTACTTC. It specifies CASSSNRLTGPEVYEQYF.

The V call is TRBV4-1, the J call TRBJ2-1, with D uncertain. V dropped 1 base and J dropped 13 bases, with 8 bases sitting between them. CDR1 is MGHRA and CDR2 is YSYEKL in the germline V gene. This CDR3 spans 11 amino acids. The CDR3 region is CASSQGSVQFF. The CDR3 DNA sequence: TGCGCCAGCAGCCAAGGGAGCGTCCAGTTCTTC.

This clone was found once. V is TRBV6-6 and J is TRBJ2-1, with TRBD2 matching over 14 bases. The germline V gene encodes CDR1 MNHNY and CDR2 SVGAGI (reference sequence). V was pared by 5 bases and J by 6 bases, with 6 bases of the junction left unmatched. The CDR3 consists of 16 residues. Here the CDR3 reads CASSHIGTSGGNEQFF. The CDR3 DNA reads as TGTGCCAGCAGTCATATTGGGACTAGCGGGGGCAATGAGCAGTTCTTC.

This CDR3 reads CAWSEWGREAEAFF. DNA for the CDR3: TGTGCCTGGAGTGAATGGGGGCGCGAGGCTGAAGCTTTCTTT. The chain employs TRBV30 and TRBJ1-1; D might be TRBD1 (6 bases). Germline CDR1 is GTSNPN and CDR2 is SVGIG (reference sequence). V dropped 1 base and J dropped 6 bases, with 15 bases sitting between them. The CDR3 runs to 14 residues.

V gene TRBV6-1 combines with J gene TRBJ2-3; tentative D call: TRBD2 (7 bases). V dropped 5 bases and J dropped 5 bases, with 17 bases sitting between them. The CDR3 totals 15 residues. CDR1 is MNHNS and CDR2 is SASEGT in the germline V gene. CDR3 in amino acids: CASSTAGASVDTQYF. The CDR3 region has the DNA TGTGCCAGCAGTACGGCGGGGGCAAGTGTAGATACGCAGTATTTT.